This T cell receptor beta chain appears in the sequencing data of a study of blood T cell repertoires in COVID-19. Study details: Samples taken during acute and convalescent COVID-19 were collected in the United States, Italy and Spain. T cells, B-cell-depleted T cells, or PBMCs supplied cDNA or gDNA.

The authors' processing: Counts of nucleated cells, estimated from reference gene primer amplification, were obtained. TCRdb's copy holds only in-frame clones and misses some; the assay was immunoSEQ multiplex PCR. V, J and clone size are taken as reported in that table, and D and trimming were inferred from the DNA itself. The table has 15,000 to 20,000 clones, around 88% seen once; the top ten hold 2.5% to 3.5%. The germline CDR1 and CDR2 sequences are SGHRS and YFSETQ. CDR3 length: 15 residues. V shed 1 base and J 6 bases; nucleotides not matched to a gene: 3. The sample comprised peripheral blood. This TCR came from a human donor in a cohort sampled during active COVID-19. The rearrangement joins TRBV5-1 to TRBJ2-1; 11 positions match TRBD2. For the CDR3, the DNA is TGCGCCAGCAGCTTGACTAGCGGGAGTCGCAATGAGCAGTTCTTC. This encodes CASSLTSGSRNEQFF.